This record concerns one TCR beta chain sequence. The source of the sample is a study of cytotoxic CD8 clonotypes in ibrutinib-treated CLL. This CDR3 contains 15 residues. Germline CDR1 is SGHRS and CDR2 is YFSETQ. Trimming took off 7 bases at V and 1 base at J, with 16 bases between the two ends. The data were produced by immunoSEQ multiplex PCR, yet TCRdb's version contains in-frame clones alone and is incomplete. The repertoire holds about 44,000 clones, about two thirds seen once, with over 10% in the top ten. Sample: PBMCs, taken after 12 months of ibrutinib treatment. The chain carries TRBV5-1 and TRBJ2-3; D is possibly TRBD2 (5 bases). This TCR derives from a human donor with chronic lymphocytic leukemia. This CDR3 reads CASGWAGGGTDTQYF. DNA of the CDR3: TGCGCCAGCGGCTGGGCCGGAGGTGGCACAGATACGCAGTATTTT.